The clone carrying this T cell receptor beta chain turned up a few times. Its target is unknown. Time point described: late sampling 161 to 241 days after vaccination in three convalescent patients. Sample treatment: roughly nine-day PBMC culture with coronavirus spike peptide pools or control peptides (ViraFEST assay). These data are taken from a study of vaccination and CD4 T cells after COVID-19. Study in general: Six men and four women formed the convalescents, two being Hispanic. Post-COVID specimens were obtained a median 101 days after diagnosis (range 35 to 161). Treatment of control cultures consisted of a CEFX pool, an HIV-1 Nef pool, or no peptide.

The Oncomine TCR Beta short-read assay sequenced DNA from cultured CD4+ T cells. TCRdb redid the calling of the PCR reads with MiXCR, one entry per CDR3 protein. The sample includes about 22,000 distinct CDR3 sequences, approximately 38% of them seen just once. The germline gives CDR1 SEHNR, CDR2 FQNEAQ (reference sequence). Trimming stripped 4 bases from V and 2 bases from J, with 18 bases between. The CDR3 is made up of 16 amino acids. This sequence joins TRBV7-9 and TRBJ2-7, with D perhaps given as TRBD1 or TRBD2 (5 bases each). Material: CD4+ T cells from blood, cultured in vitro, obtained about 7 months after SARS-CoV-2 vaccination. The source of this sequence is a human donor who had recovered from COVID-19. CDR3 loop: CASSWQPGRSTYEQYF. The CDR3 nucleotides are TGTGCCAGCAGCTGGCAACCGGGACGGTCGACCTACGAGCAGTACTTC.